This entry lists 28 T cell receptor beta chains sequenced from one sample in a study of shared clonotypes between healthy human individuals. Libraries were prepared by immunoSEQ multiplex PCR; TCRdb keeps only in-frame clonotypes and omits some of them. The table lists 1.6 million or so clones, roughly 95% of them singletons, with approximately 1.1% in the top ten. Sequencing was performed on naive CD4+ T cells sorted from blood. Indicated subset: CD45RA+ positively selected. These receptors all come from a man aged 25-45 years in good health.

Points on this clone: The junction shows a germline mismatch at one end, possibly a read error. V usage is TRBV7-9 and J usage is TRBJ2-1; the match to TRBD1 covers 7 bases. CDR1 and CDR2 (germline): SEHNR, FQNEAQ (reference sequence). This CDR3 has 13 amino acids. CDR3 DNA sequence: TGTGCCAGCAGCAAGGGACAGCCAGATGAGCAATTCTTC. This sequence encodes CASSKGQPDEQFF.

The chain recombines TRBV11-2 with TRBJ2-5; 11 bases agree with TRBD2. The CDR3 has 17 amino acids. From germline, CDR1 is SGHAT and CDR2 FQNNGV. V was pared by 5 bases and J by 0 bases, with 8 bases of the junction left unmatched. Here the CDR3 DNA reads TGTGCCAGCAGCATACTGCCGGGACTAGCGGACCAAGAGACCCAGTACTTC. Its translation: CASSILPGLADQETQYF.

The genes are TRBV10-1 and TRBJ2-3; 9 bases are shared with TRBD2. The CDR3 contains 15 residues. Germline V gene data show CDR1 as WNHNN and CDR2 as SYGVQD (reference sequence). The J segment lost 4 bases and the V segment lost 3 bases, leaving 5 bases of the junction unmatched. The CDR3 DNA sequence: TGCGCCAGCAGTGACCCTAGCGGGACGTCAGATACGCAGTATTTT. Translation gives CASSDPSGTSDTQYF.

A word on this clone: The identical CDR3 is also encoded by other nucleotide sequences in the sample. J is TRBJ2-1 and V is TRBV9; TRBD1 or TRBD2 may be the D gene (5 bases each). This CDR3 contains 13 residues. Germline lookup yields CDR1 SGDLS and CDR2 YYNGEE. Trimming left V 0 bases short and J 9 bases short, with 10 bases between. In nucleotides, the CDR3 is TGTGCCAGCAGCGTAGTGGGGGTGGGTGAGCAGTTCTTC. This encodes CASSVVGVGEQFF.

This clone was counted once. V usage is TRBV7-9 and J usage is TRBJ1-4, with D maybe TRBD1 (5 bases). The V gene lost 5 bases and the J gene lost 4 bases, with 23 bases spanning the gap. Per the germline V gene, CDR1 is SEHNR and CDR2 is FQNEAQ (reference sequence). CDR3 length equals 18 residues. CDR3 loop: CASSPTTGAEPFNEKLFF. CDR3 bases: TGTGCCAGCAGCCCCACTACCGGGGCAGAACCTTTTAATGAAAAACTGTTTTTT.

The rearrangement uses TRBV10-3 and TRBJ2-7; D is perhaps TRBD2 (6 bases). Trimming removed 4 bases from V and 5 bases from J, with 9 bases in between. The CDR3 totals 12 residues. The germline V gene has CDR1 ENHRY and CDR2 SYGVKD. The CDR3 loop reads CAISAQRDEQYF. The CDR3 bases are TGTGCCATCAGTGCTCAGCGGGACGAGCAGTACTTC.

Only one count was recorded for this clone. The gene calls are TRBV10-2 and TRBJ1-2; 8 bases map to TRBD1. Germline-derived CDR1 and CDR2 are WSHSY and SAAADI. Losses at the gene ends were 6 bases for V and 1 base for J; bases not matched to a gene: 7. There are 15 residues in the CDR3. DNA of the CDR3: TGCGCCAGCAGCGTCAGGACAGGGAGTAACTATGGCTACACCTTC. Residues: CASSVRTGSNYGYTF.

This chain links TRBV10-3 with TRBJ1-5; D not certain. CDR1 and CDR2 (germline): ENHRY, SYGVKD. V lost 3 bases and J lost 2, with 17 bases in between. CDR3 length: 17 amino acids. CDR3 DNA sequence: TGTGCCATCAGTGACGAGGTCGGAGGAACGCGCAATCAGCCCCAGCATTTT. Protein sequence: CAISDEVGGTRNQPQHF.

This chain connects TRBV27 to TRBJ2-1, with 7 nucleotides matching TRBD2. The CDR3 has 14 amino acids. Germline lookup yields CDR1 MNHEY and CDR2 SMNVEV (reference sequence). V dropped 2 bases and J dropped 8; count of bases not matched to a gene: 6. This chain's CDR3 is CASSLLGREDEQFF. CDR3 coding DNA: TGTGCCAGCAGTTTACTAGGACGGGAGGATGAGCAGTTCTTC.

This clone was picked up one time. The rearrangement joins TRBV5-4 to TRBJ1-1, with D uncertain. The CDR3 spans 17 residues. Germline values: CDR1 SGHNT, CDR2 YYREEE (reference sequence). Between the trimmed V and J ends, which lost 4 bases and 0 bases, there was a span of 19 bases. The DNA of the CDR3 is TGTGCCAGCAGCCCACCCCGCGATAAGGCTTTGAACACTGAAGCTTTCTTT. This sequence encodes CASSPPRDKALNTEAFF. Full variable domain (remainder filled in from reference TRBV5-4 and TRBJ1-1): ETGVTQSPTHLIKTRGQQVTLRCSSQSGHNTVSWYQQALGQGPQFIFQYYREEENGRGNFPPRFSGLQFPNYSSELNVNALELDDSALYLCASSPPRDKALNTEAFFGQGTRLTVV.

The chain employs TRBV19 and TRBJ2-1, with D possibly being TRBD2 (6 bases). This CDR3 has 13 amino acids. V lost 9 bases and J lost 7, with 16 bases in between. Germline V gene lookup returns CDR1 LNHDA and CDR2 SQIVND (reference sequence). The CDR3 sequence is CASQRTGGNEQFF. In DNA, the CDR3 is TGTGCCAGCCAGAGGACTGGGGGGAATGAGCAGTTCTTC. The full variable domain, in which reference TRBV19 and TRBJ2-1 provide the parts outside the CDR3, is DGGITQSPKYLFRKEGQNVTLSCEQNLNHDAMYWYRQDPGQGLRLIYYSQIVNDFQKGDIAEGYSVSREKKESFPLTVTSAQKNPTAFYLCASQRTGGNEQFFGPGTRLTVL.

This chain uses TRBV7-2 with TRBJ1-2, with D hard to call. Germline V gives CDR1 SGHTA, CDR2 FQGNSA. This CDR3 is 12 amino acids long. V lost 1 base and J lost 4, with 4 bases in between. This chain's CDR3 is CASSLGFYGYTF. CDR3 sequence (DNA): TGTGCCAGCAGCTTAGGTTTCTATGGCTACACCTTC.

The chain joins TRBV10-3 to TRBJ1-5; D ambiguous. This CDR3 spans 15 amino acids. V lost 0 bases, J lost 0 bases, and 6 bases lay in between. Per the germline V gene, CDR1 is ENHRY and CDR2 is SYGVKD. In nucleotides, the CDR3 is TGTGCCATCAGTGAGTCTCTTGGTAGCAATCAGCCCCAGCATTTT. Translation gives CAISESLGSNQPQHF.

This clone was seen a single time. The chain uses TRBV18 and TRBJ2-1; TRBD2 is a possible D gene (6 bases). The V end was cut by 2 bases, the J end by 2 bases, with 7 bases between. The CDR3 has 14 residues. Germline CDR1 is KGHSH and CDR2 is LQKENI. The DNA of the CDR3 is TGTGCCAGCTCACCAGGGGAGGCCTACAATGAGCAGTTCTTC. Translation: CASSPGEAYNEQFF.

The chain has TRBV9 and TRBJ2-7; 14 bases align to TRBD2. There are 18 residues in the CDR3. The V gene's germline CDR1 is SGDLS and CDR2 YYNGEE. With 3 bases clipped from V and 6 bases from J, the junction kept 14 bases outside the gene matches. The CDR3 here is CASSATPGLAGVVSEQYF. The DNA for the CDR3 is TGTGCCAGCAGCGCAACCCCGGGACTAGCGGGAGTAGTCTCCGAGCAGTACTTC.

The rearrangement joins TRBV5-5 to TRBJ2-4; TRBD1 matches 10 bases. The junction had 13 bases not matched to a gene; V was cut back by 1 base and J by 0 bases. Germline CDR1 SGHKS, CDR2 YYEKEE (reference sequence). CDR3 length: 20 residues. Here the CDR3 reads CASSLLGGTGALTAKNIQYF. DNA for the CDR3: TGTGCCAGCAGCTTGTTAGGGGGGACAGGGGCCCTCACAGCCAAAAACATTCAGTACTTC.

This rearrangement joins TRBV7-8 to TRBJ2-1; TRBD2 is a possible D gene (5 bases). The germline V gene has CDR1 SGHVS and CDR2 FQNEAQ. Deletions cut 3 bases from V and 0 bases from J, with 24 bases between. This CDR3 has 20 residues. CDR3 amino acids: CASSFPLGSDPVLSYNEQFF. The CDR3 DNA follows: TGTGCCAGCAGCTTCCCTCTCGGTAGCGACCCGGTCCTCTCCTACAATGAGCAGTTCTTC.

V usage is TRBV5-1 and J usage is TRBJ1-3; 7 bases match TRBD1. The V segment lost 0 bases and the J segment 7 bases; nucleotides outside the gene matches: 13. CDR1 and CDR2 (germline): SGHRS, YFSETQ. The CDR3 is 17 amino acids. The CDR3 here is CASSLARDSRGTNTIYF. CDR3 DNA: TGCGCCAGCAGCTTGGCGAGGGACAGTCGAGGGACGAACACCATATATTTT. The whole variable domain, filled in from reference TRBV5-1 and TRBJ1-3, reads KAGVTQTPRYLIKTRGQQVTLSCSPISGHRSVSWYQQTPGQGLQFLFEYFSETQRNKGNFPGRFSGRQFSNSRSEMNVSTLELGDSALYLCASSLARDSRGTNTIYFGEGSWLTVV.

The rearrangement links TRBV9 to TRBJ2-1; D gene uncertain. The V gene's germline CDR1 is SGDLS and CDR2 YYNGEE. This CDR3 contains 13 residues. Trimming removed 2 bases from V and 5 bases from J, with 8 bases in between. CDR3 sequence: CASSVQNHNEQFF. CDR3 DNA sequence: TGTGCCAGCAGCGTTCAGAACCACAATGAGCAGTTCTTC.

The chain combines TRBV5-1 with TRBJ2-7, with D perhaps TRBD1 or TRBD2 (5 bases each). Germline V gene lookup returns CDR1 SGHRS and CDR2 YFSETQ. CDR3 size: 13 residues. Trimming left V 4 bases short and J 4 bases short, with 12 bases between. As DNA, the CDR3 is TGCGCCAGCAGCCCCTTTGGGGGATACGAGCAGTACTTC. It specifies CASSPFGGYEQYF.

This chain links TRBV6-1 with TRBJ2-1; a weak D match, TRBD1 (6 bases). Trimming cost V 7 bases and J 3 bases, with 10 bases left between them. This CDR3 is 13 amino acids long. Germline loops: CDR1 MNHNS, CDR2 SASEGT. CDR3 in amino acids: CASKQGYYNEQFF. CDR3 nucleotides: TGTGCCAGCAAACAGGGATACTACAATGAGCAGTTCTTC.

The rearrangement joins TRBV28 to TRBJ2-7; 8 nucleotides agree with TRBD1. The CDR3 runs 15 residues. Germline CDR1 is MDHEN and CDR2 is SYDVKM. Trimming removed 8 bases from V and 3 bases from J; junction bases left unmatched: 12. CDR3 sequence reads: CASSGSGQAIYEQYF. The CDR3 nucleotides are TGTGCCAGCTCCGGTTCGGGACAGGCAATCTACGAGCAGTACTTC.

This sequence joins TRBV2 and TRBJ2-1, with 8 bases identical to TRBD2. The length of the CDR3 is 14 residues. Germline lookup yields CDR1 SNHLY and CDR2 FYNNEI. V was pared by 10 bases and J by 3 bases, with 8 bases of the junction left unmatched. The CDR3 DNA reads TGTGCCACCGCGACCGGGACTAGCTACAATGAGCAGTTCTTC. This codes for CATATGTSYNEQFF.

This clone was observed a handful of times. V usage is TRBV11-2 and J usage is TRBJ2-7, with TRBD2 matching over 7 bases. Losses at the gene ends were 1 base for V and 6 bases for J; bases not matched to a gene: 9. Germline V CDR1 and CDR2: SGHAT, FQNNGV. The CDR3 covers 15 residues. CDR3 region: CASSLVWGGFGEQYF. DNA for the CDR3: TGTGCCAGCAGCTTAGTGTGGGGGGGTTTTGGCGAGCAGTACTTC.

The chain uses TRBV7-9 and TRBJ2-1; weak D call: TRBD1 (5 bases). With 5 bases removed from V and 6 bases from J, the gap between germline ends came to 17 bases. In germline, CDR1 is SEHNR, CDR2 FQNEAQ (reference sequence). The CDR3 spans 15 residues. The CDR3 reads CASSPWGGAPNEQFF. The CDR3 DNA reads as TGTGCCAGCAGCCCCTGGGGCGGAGCCCCCAATGAGCAGTTCTTC.

The chain combines TRBV28 with TRBJ2-5; 10 bases align to TRBD1. The CDR3 length is 16 residues. The germline V gene encodes CDR1 MDHEN and CDR2 SYDVKM. The V segment lost 8 bases and the J segment 7 bases; nucleotides outside the gene matches: 16. The chain's CDR3 is CASQLGQGDLIGTQYF. In nucleotides, the CDR3 is TGTGCCAGCCAATTAGGACAGGGGGATTTGATCGGGACCCAGTACTTC.

This rearrangement joins TRBV18 to TRBJ2-7; 10 nucleotides align to TRBD2. CDR3 size: 16 residues. Trimming at V came to 2 bases and at J to 6 bases, leaving 10 bases not matched to a gene. In germline, CDR1 is KGHSH, CDR2 LQKENI. The CDR3 loop reads CASSPLRLAGDFEQYF. Here the CDR3 DNA reads TGTGCCAGCTCACCATTAAGACTAGCGGGTGATTTCGAGCAGTACTTC.

This chain connects TRBV25-1 to TRBJ2-7; D unclear. This CDR3 is built from 12 residues. In germline, CDR1 is MGHDK, CDR2 SYGVNS. V was cut by 4 bases and J by 3 bases, with 7 bases left in between. CDR3: CASSGDNYEQYF. The CDR3 DNA reads as TGTGCCAGCAGTGGAGACAACTACGAGCAGTACTTC.